Below, one TCR beta chain is given with its context. Its antigen remains undetermined. No base-level quality is on record; no much larger clone is a single base apart. These data are taken from a study of blood T cells in healthy people across ages (dated by TCRdb to the mid-2010s). In the study overall: In model experiments, template switching captured roughly one uniquely barcoded TCR beta cDNA molecule for every two T cells. Donors were grouped into four age groups: young (average about 15 years), middle-aged (39), aged (around 56) and long-lived (just over 80). Two additional independent replicas of 1 million unique cDNA reads from the same blood draw were analyzed for two donors (one aged 18 to 30 and one aged 80 or older). The study measured age-related changes in TCR beta repertoire diversity using deep sequencing normalized with unique cDNA molecular identifiers. To avoid experimental bias, donors of different ages were distributed randomly across sequencing lanes.

Donors were roughly 40 systemically healthy Caucasian individuals from Russia aged roughly 6 to 95 years. Roughly 11 milliliters of peripheral blood were drawn from each donor into EDTA-treated Vacutainer tubes. Ficoll-Paque density-gradient centrifugation was used to isolate PBMCs, with at least 7 million per sample. Total RNA was extracted from PBMCs with Trizol reagent, with at least 6 micrograms obtained per sample. The percentages of naive CD45RAhigh/CD27high T cells were determined by flow cytometry on a PBMC aliquot from every donor. Receptor amplification or capture employed 5' RACE. Instrument used: Illumina HiSeq 2500. The second PCR ran for roughly 7 to 11 cycles and used a J-beta primer mix along with a sample-barcoded 5' primer. A template-switch 5' adaptor carrying 12 random nucleotides introduced a unique molecular identifier onto each TCR beta cDNA molecule. At least 2.5 million CDR3-containing paired-end reads were obtained from each sample. The Mint cDNA synthesis kit, primed by a TRBC-specific oligonucleotide, was used to synthesize first-strand cDNA from all RNA. Following uracil-DNA glycosylase treatment, a first 18-cycle PCR with universal primers M1SS and BC2_uni_R was performed on all cDNA. The published analysis was carried out like this. For normalization, 1 million high-quality reads, each with a distinct molecular identifier, were randomly selected from each sample. Reads with shared molecular identifiers were discarded instead of being binned into consensus sequences. MiTCR, with a Q25 quality threshold and the strictest error-elimination algorithm, was used for CDR3 identification, clonotype clustering and error correction. A nonparametric unseen species model with Euler transformation was used to estimate a lower bound on total TCR beta diversity. The public reads were reanalyzed by TCRdb: fastp trimming at Q25, MiXCR alignment, in-frame beta chains only. Each entry is one CDR3 protein sequence, shown with its most common DNA and genes. The authors' filters were not applied to this entry. The sample data list over 950,000 distinct CDR3 sequences, and around 54% of these were observed just once. The ten top clones hold about a fifth of the sample.

CDR1 and CDR2, per the germline V gene (reference sequence), are LNHNV and YYDKDF. V is cut by 0 bases and J by 1 base, and the space between the germline ends is 10 bases. The cysteine opens and the phenylalanine closes a CDR3 of 15 amino acids. The sequence is cut down to CDR3 DNA, 45 bases in frame from base 1. On the study overall, not on this receptor specifically: Bulk unsorted PBMC profiling prevented conclusive comparison of naive and antigen-experienced compartments. Observed TCR beta diversity per million T cells fell roughly linearly with age, and a significant reduction was already apparent by age roughly 40. The percentage of naive T cells measured by flow cytometry correlated strongly with observed TCR beta diversity. Estimates of total diversity based on one million sequenced T cells were considered lower bounds and underestimates. Because the CMV infection status of the donors was unknown, age-related changes in expanded clonotypes may potentially have been confounded. The long-lived group showed more naive CD4+ T cells, fewer expanded clones and increased TCR diversity than the aged group, suggesting age selection.

The receptor was derived from a woman aged 55-69 years in good health. Material for sequencing was blood. The chain is assembled from TRBV15 and TRBJ2-7; the D gene is not confidently resolved. The CDR3 has the sequence CATSRESVLSYEQYF. The nucleotide sequence is given as TGTGCCACCAGCAGAGAGAGCGTACTTTCCTACGAGCAGTACTTC.